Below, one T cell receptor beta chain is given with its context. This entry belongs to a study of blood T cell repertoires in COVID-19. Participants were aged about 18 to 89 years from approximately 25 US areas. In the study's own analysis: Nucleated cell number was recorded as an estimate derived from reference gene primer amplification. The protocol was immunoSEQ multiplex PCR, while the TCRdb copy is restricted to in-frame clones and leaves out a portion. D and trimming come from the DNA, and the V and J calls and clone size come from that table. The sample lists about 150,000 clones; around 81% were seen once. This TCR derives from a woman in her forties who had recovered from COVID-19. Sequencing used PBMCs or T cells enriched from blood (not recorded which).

The CDR3, as DNA: TGCGCCAGCAGCTCGTCGGGTTCCTCCTACGAGCAGTACTTC. Translated, it gives CASSSSGSSYEQYF. J is TRBJ2-7 and V is TRBV5-1; D uncertain. Per the germline V gene, CDR1 is SGHRS and CDR2 is YFSETQ. The CDR3 has 14 amino acids. Trimming left V 3 bases short and J 0 bases short, with 10 bases between.